The next 32 T cell receptor beta chains were all read from a single sample in a study of T cells in Graves' hyperthyroidism and ophthalmopathy. From RNA transcripts, TCR beta CDR3 regions were amplified. In the first-round RT-PCR of the TCR CDR3, the HTBI primer set was used. MiXCR, applied by TCRdb to the multiplex PCR reads, yields one record per CDR3 protein. The sample shows about 210,000 distinct CDR3 sequences, 17% of them seen only once. The specimen was blood. These receptor sequences come from a man aged 50 to 59 with Graves' hyperthyroidism.

The chain links TRBV30 to TRBJ2-7, with 13 bases matching TRBD2. CDR1 and CDR2 (germline): GTSNPN, SVGIG (reference sequence). The CDR3 runs to 17 residues. J was trimmed by 2 bases and V by 0 bases; bases with no gene match: 7. In nucleotides, the CDR3 is TGTGCCTGGAGTGTACCCCCAACTAGCGGGAGGGCCTACGAGCAGTACTTC. This sequence encodes CAWSVPPTSGRAYEQYF.

This rearrangement joins TRBV7-2 to TRBJ2-2, with 10 bases fitting TRBD2. The CDR3 is made up of 15 amino acids. Germline lookup yields CDR1 SGHTA and CDR2 FQGNSA. V shed 5 bases and J 7 bases; nucleotides not matched to a gene: 7. CDR3 nucleotides: TGTGCCAGCAGCCAAGCTGGACTAGCGGTCGGGGAGCTGTTTTTT. Its translation is CASSQAGLAVGELFF.

CDR3 region: CASSLREAFF. CDR3 nucleotides: TGTGCCAGCAGTTTAAGAGAAGCTTTCTTT. This sequence joins TRBV2 and TRBJ1-1; D is unresolved. The CDR3 spans 10 residues. Germline loops: CDR1 SNHLY, CDR2 FYNNEI. The V gene lost 5 bases and the J gene lost 8 bases, with 6 bases spanning the gap.

The chain combines TRBV7-2 with TRBJ1-2; 9 nucleotides agree with TRBD1. Germline CDR1 reads SGHTA; CDR2 reads FQGNSA. The ends lost 6 bases at V and 5 bases at J; junction bases unmatched: 7. This CDR3 region has 14 residues. CDR3 residues: CASRGQGQEYGYTF. The CDR3 bases are TGTGCCAGCAGAGGACAGGGGCAGGAGTATGGCTACACCTTC.

The genes are TRBV12-3 or TRBV12-4 and TRBJ1-6, with 9 bases aligning to TRBD1. The CDR3 is 14 residues long. The trim removed 6 bases at V and 8 bases at J, leaving 5 bases unmatched. In nucleotides, the CDR3 is TGTGCCAGCAGCACAGGGGGCGGTGATTCACCCCTCCACTTT. Protein product: CASSTGGGDSPLHF.

The V call is TRBV18, the J call TRBJ1-1, with 8 bases fitting TRBD1. V gave up 6 bases and J gave up 1 base; unmatched junction bases: 4. Germline V gene data show CDR1 as KGHSH and CDR2 as LQKENI. The length of the CDR3 is 14 residues. CDR3 protein: CASSQDRANTEAFF. CDR3 DNA: TGTGCCAGCTCCCAGGACAGGGCGAACACTGAAGCTTTCTTT.

The CDR3 loop reads CSARDRLIGQQYF. The CDR3 DNA reads as TGCAGTGCTAGAGATCGGCTTATAGGGCAACAGTACTTC. The chain joins TRBV20-1 to TRBJ2-5, with D unclear. Trimming shortened V by 0 bases and J by 11 bases, and 16 bases separated the two germline ends. The CDR3 sequence is 13 residues long. The germline CDR1 and CDR2 sequences are DFQATT and SNEGSKA (reference sequence).

This clonotype was recorded many times. The chain carries TRBV20-1 and TRBJ2-7, with 9 bases that match TRBD2. Germline V gives CDR1 DFQATT, CDR2 SNEGSKA (reference sequence). The CDR3 is 14 amino acids. This chain's CDR3 is CRPWGGRAPYEQYF. The CDR3 DNA sequence: TGCAGGCCCTGGGGCGGGAGGGCCCCCTACGAGCAGTACTTC.

This clonotype was seen repeatedly, ten times or more. The rearrangement links TRBV3-1 to TRBJ2-3, with no clear D. This CDR3 contains 16 residues. In germline, CDR1 is LGHDT, CDR2 YNNKEL (reference sequence). Trimming stripped 0 bases from V and 1 base from J, with 11 bases between. CDR3 loop: CASSQDVARGTDTQYF. In DNA form, the CDR3 reads TGTGCCAGCAGCCAAGATGTAGCCCGCGGCACAGATACGCAGTATTTT.

This clonotype was recorded a few times. This may come from a read error, since a much larger clone is one base off. The CDR3 nucleotides are TGTGCCAGCAGCTTAGATAGCTGGTCCTACAATGAGCAGCTCTTC. Protein sequence: CASSLDSWSYNEQLF. The chain carries TRBV11-2 and TRBJ2-1; D gene uncertain. The CDR3 is 15 residues long. CDR1 and CDR2 (germline): SGHAT, FQNNGV.

A word on this clonotype: This clone may be a read error of a much larger clone one base away. The gene calls are TRBV20-1 and TRBJ2-5; D is perhaps TRBD2 (6 bases). CDR1 is DFQATT, CDR2 SNEGSKA, per germline (reference sequence). Trimming pared 6 bases from V and 4 bases from J, leaving 21 bases between. The CDR3 has 15 residues. The CDR3 DNA reads TGCAGTGCCGGTATGGCGGGACTTTTCGGAGAGACCCAGTACTTC. It codes for CSAGMAGLFGETQYF.

This rearrangement joins TRBV28 to TRBJ1-2; the D is unclear. Germline loops: CDR1 MDHEN, CDR2 SYDVKM. There are 12 residues in the CDR3. With 3 bases removed from V and 8 bases from J, the gap between germline ends came to 10 bases. CDR3 region: CASSLAYGGYTF. In DNA form, the CDR3 reads TGTGCCAGCAGTTTGGCATACGGGGGCTACACCTTC.

This clonotype was counted many times. The chain couples TRBV20-1 to TRBJ2-1; 11 bases align to TRBD2. The CDR3 is 15 amino acids. V was pared by 1 base and J by 7 bases, with 6 bases of the junction left unmatched. Germline CDR1 DFQATT, CDR2 SNEGSKA (reference sequence). The CDR3 region is CSARVPSGRRNEQFF. The DNA for the CDR3 is TGCAGTGCTAGAGTGCCTAGCGGGAGGAGGAATGAGCAGTTCTTC.

This clonotype was picked up many times. The chain joins TRBV3-1 to TRBJ2-1; D is uncertain. Trimming pared 6 bases from V and 4 bases from J, leaving 16 bases between. Germline V gives CDR1 LGHDT, CDR2 YNNKEL (reference sequence). The CDR3 totals 15 residues. The DNA for the CDR3 is TGTGCCAGCAGTCGAAGGTCGACGGCGTACAATGAGCAGTTCTTC. This codes for CASSRRSTAYNEQFF.

The chain employs TRBV7-2 and TRBJ2-7; the match to TRBD1 covers 7 bases. V lost 1 base, J lost 1 base, and 7 bases stayed unmatched. Germline values: CDR1 SGHTA, CDR2 FQGNSA. The CDR3 is 16 amino acids. The CDR3 DNA reads as TGTGCCAGCAGCTTAGATCGATCCAGGGGGTCCTACGAGCAGTACTTC. Protein sequence: CASSLDRSRGSYEQYF. The complete variable domain, with remaining parts taken from reference TRBV7-2 and TRBJ2-7, reads GAGVSQSPSNKVTEKGKDVELRCDPISGHTALYWYRQSLGQGLEFLIYFQGNSAPDKSGLPSDRFSAERTGGSVSTLTIQRTQQEDSAVYLCASSLDRSRGSYEQYFGPGTRLTVT.

In its sample, this clonotype was seen a few times. The gene calls are TRBV5-5 and TRBJ2-5; TRBD1 matches 9 bases. Germline lookup yields CDR1 SGHKS and CDR2 YYEKEE (reference sequence). The length of the CDR3 is 14 residues. J was trimmed by 5 bases and V by 2 bases; bases with no gene match: 4. CDR3 DNA sequence: TGTGCCAGCAGCTTTACAGGGGGCGCGGAGACCCAGTACTTC. It translates to CASSFTGGAETQYF.

This clonotype has a count of ten or more. The chain employs TRBV20-1 and TRBJ1-1; maybe TRBD1 (5 bases). The CDR3 has 15 amino acids. V lost 3 bases to trimming and J lost 4 bases, with 18 bases between them. Germline V gene lookup returns CDR1 DFQATT and CDR2 SNEGSKA (reference sequence). The CDR3 reads CSASQGAGGGTEAFF. CDR3 sequence (DNA): TGCAGTGCTAGCCAAGGAGCGGGGGGAGGCACTGAAGCTTTCTTT.

This clonotype was found many times. The chain has TRBV7-9 and TRBJ2-5; D possibly corresponds to TRBD2 (6 bases). Between the trimmed V and J ends, which lost 4 bases and 1 base, there was a span of 10 bases. The germline V gene encodes CDR1 SEHNR and CDR2 FQNEAQ (reference sequence). The CDR3 runs 14 residues. The CDR3 DNA reads as TGTGCCAGCAGCTGGGGAGGAGGCCAAGAGACCCAGTACTTC. The encoded protein is CASSWGGGQETQYF.

This clonotype was picked up many times. This sequence joins TRBV11-2 and TRBJ2-5, with a weak D call TRBD2 (7 bases). The V gene lost 4 bases and the J gene lost 7 bases, with 19 bases spanning the gap. Germline CDR1 SGHAT, CDR2 FQNNGV. This CDR3 contains 15 residues. CDR3 sequence reads: CASSSTRGAGRTQYF. In DNA, the CDR3 is TGTGCCAGCAGCTCAACCCGGGGGGCTGGTAGGACCCAGTACTTC.

This clonotype has ten or more counts. The chain couples TRBV6-1 to TRBJ1-2; D not resolved. The germline V gene has CDR1 MNHNS and CDR2 SASEGT. The CDR3 is made up of 15 amino acids. Trimming left V 1 base short and J 4 bases short, with 13 bases between. Here the CDR3 reads CASSEGSALLYGYTF. The CDR3 nucleotides are TGTGCCAGCAGTGAAGGCAGCGCTTTACTCTATGGCTACACCTTC.

The V and J genes are TRBV20-1 and TRBJ2-1, with TRBD2 matching over 16 bases. CDR1 is DFQATT and CDR2 is SNEGSKA in the germline V gene (reference sequence). The CDR3 is 13 residues long. Germline trimming cut 6 bases from V and 13 bases from J; bases unmatched to any gene: 6. Written as DNA, the CDR3 is TGCAGTGCGGGACTAGCGGGAGGGGTCGTCCAGTTCTTC. This sequence encodes CSAGLAGGVVQFF.

The CDR3 DNA sequence: TGTGCCATCAGTGACCGACAAATCACTGAAGCTTTCTTT. As protein: CAISDRQITEAFF. V usage is TRBV10-3 and J usage is TRBJ1-1; D ambiguous. Trimming stripped 3 bases from V and 4 bases from J, with 9 bases between. The CDR3 is 13 amino acids. Germline loops: CDR1 ENHRY, CDR2 SYGVKD.

The genes are TRBV5-1 and TRBJ1-6, with 9 bases lining up with TRBD1. CDR1 is SGHRS and CDR2 is YFSETQ in the germline V gene. The CDR3 is 14 residues long. V trimming: 5 bases; J trimming: 10 bases; junction bases outside the gene matches: 7. CDR3 bases: TGCGCCAGCAGATGGGGGACAGGGCACTCACCCCTCCACTTT. This codes for CASRWGTGHSPLHF.

This clonotype was recorded at least ten times. The CDR3 coding sequence is TGTGCCAGCAGTGAGACAGGTCCTAACTATGGCTACACCTTC. Its translation is CASSETGPNYGYTF. The V gene is TRBV28, the J gene TRBJ1-2; D is possibly TRBD1 (6 bases). CDR3 size: 14 residues. Germline loops: CDR1 MDHEN, CDR2 SYDVKM. V lost 5 bases and J lost 0, with 10 bases in between.

This clonotype was seen only a few times. The chain employs TRBV6-2 or TRBV6-3 and TRBJ2-7; a possible D gene is TRBD1 (6 bases). CDR1 and CDR2 (germline): MNHEY, SVGEGT. V was pared by 6 bases and J by 0 bases, with 15 bases between. This CDR3 comprises 15 residues. As DNA, the CDR3 is TGTGCCAGCAGCTATGACAGGTCAAACTCCTACGAGCAGTACTTC. Translating it yields CASSYDRSNSYEQYF.

This clonotype was found many times. This chain connects TRBV7-8 to TRBJ2-1; D is possibly TRBD1 (5 bases). This CDR3 contains 13 residues. CDR1 and CDR2 from the germline V gene are SGHVS and FQNEAQ. Trimming pared 1 base from V and 5 bases from J, leaving 6 bases between. CDR3 region: CASSLGRDNEQFF. The CDR3 DNA is TGTGCCAGCAGCTTAGGCAGGGACAATGAGCAGTTCTTC.

On this clonotype itself: One base away lies a much larger clone, so this may be a sequencing read error. This CDR3 is missing its conserved last phenylalanine or tryptophan, likely due to a read error. The chain couples TRBV15 to TRBJ1-1; D is ambiguous. Germline values: CDR1 LNHNV, CDR2 YYDKDF (reference sequence). The V and J ends lost 5 bases and 1 base respectively, with 8 bases between them. This CDR3 is built from 13 residues. CDR3 in DNA: TGTGCCACCAGCCTGGGTTCGAACACTGAAGCTTTCCTT. Translation gives CATSLGSNTEAFL.

V gene TRBV28 combines with J gene TRBJ2-3, with D tentatively TRBD2 (6 bases). The CDR3 runs to 16 residues. V was pared by 5 bases and J by 1 base, with 16 bases between. Looked up from germline, CDR1 is MDHEN and CDR2 is SYDVKM. DNA of the CDR3: TGTGCCAGCAGTCCGCCCCTGGCTAGCGGCACAGATACGCAGTATTTT. Translating gives CASSPPLASGTDTQYF.

This clonotype has a handful of counts. This chain links TRBV6-2 or TRBV6-3 with TRBJ2-3, with TRBD2 matching 12 bases. The length of the CDR3 is 14 residues. The V gene's germline CDR1 is MNHEY and CDR2 SVGEGT. V lost 7 bases to trimming and J lost 7 bases; unmatched junction nucleotides: 6. CDR3 in DNA: TGTGCCAGCATTTTGACTAGCGGGAGTTATACGCAGTATTTT. Encoded protein: CASILTSGSYTQYF.

This clonotype has a count of ten or more. The rearrangement uses TRBV11-2 and TRBJ2-7; D assignment may be TRBD1 or TRBD2 (6 bases each). The CDR3 contains 17 residues. Trimming shortened V by 1 base and J by 0 bases, and 16 bases separated the two germline ends. Germline V gene data show CDR1 as SGHAT and CDR2 as FQNNGV. The CDR3, as DNA: TGTGCCAGCAGCTTAGTAGGCCAGGGGAGGCCCTCCTACGAGCAGTACTTC. Amino acid sequence: CASSLVGQGRPSYEQYF.

This clonotype was detected many times. The chain is built from TRBV20-1 and TRBJ2-2; the D gene is possibly TRBD2 (6 bases). Between the trimmed V and J ends, which lost 0 bases and 4 bases, there was a span of 12 bases. The CDR3 spans 15 residues. Germline CDR1 DFQATT, CDR2 SNEGSKA (reference sequence). The CDR3 sequence is CSARDWDSVTGELFF. CDR3 coding DNA: TGCAGTGCTAGAGACTGGGACTCGGTCACCGGGGAGCTGTTTTTT.

This clonotype was seen repeatedly, ten times or more. This chain links TRBV7-2 with TRBJ2-1, with 13 bases identical to TRBD2. Germline CDR1 reads SGHTA; CDR2 reads FQGNSA. The junction had 3 bases not matched to a gene; V was cut back by 1 base and J by 9 bases. The length of the CDR3 is 15 residues. In nucleotides, the CDR3 is TGTGCCAGCAGCTTAGTACTAGCGGGAGGGGGTGAGCAGTTCTTC. Protein: CASSLVLAGGGEQFF.